This note documents a single TCR beta chain sequence. This clone has a single count. This receptor's antigen is unknown. No much larger clonotype is one base removed from it; base qualities were not supplied. This specimen comes from a study of blood T cell repertoires in COVID-19 (dated by TCRdb to between 2020 and 2021). Concerning the study at large: Collaborator samples came from the United States, Italy and Spain and covered acute and convalescent phases of COVID-19. HLA class I and class II types, where available, came from metadata supplied by the sample provider rather than from assay-based typing. Samples came from the ongoing ImmuneRACE study (first 160 participants) plus 1,254 subjects from 6 global collaborators. The dataset comprised deeply sampled blood TCRbeta repertoires from subjects exposed to, actively infected with, or recovered from COVID-19. The repertoires were released in a freely available public database intended as a resource for research on the immune response to SARS-CoV-2. The material from the prospective study consisted of cDNA or gDNA derived from T cells, B-cell-depleted T cells, or PBMCs. Nearly every sample came with metadata listing a de-identified subject ID, COVID-19 status, age in years and sex.

What the study reported, not specific to this receptor: How much clinical and demographic metadata was included differed by source and by participant, and the metadata was provided uncurated.

One collaborating source in Seattle enrolled patients during active infection and followed them longitudinally through the course of disease. Each collaborating institution followed its own protocols to collect whole blood in K2EDTA tubes. For TCRbeta analysis, collaborators shipped samples in one of three forms: frozen whole blood, isolated PBMCs, or DNA extracted from either of those sample types. TCRbeta CDR3 regions were amplified from genomic DNA by means of the immunoSEQ Assay, a bias-controlled multiplex PCR. The paper's data handling went like this. The number of nucleated cells in each sample was estimated by amplification of reference gene primers within the assay. To quantify the absolute abundance of each unique TCRbeta CDR3 rearrangement, sequence reads were collapsed and filtered. For each sample, productive Simpson clonality was calculated as the square root of Simpson's diversity index across productive rearrangements. What TCRdb holds here is the immuneACCESS table cut down to in-frame rearrangements. Part of the clones is not present; checked against another copy, under half of the missing clones reflect an unresolved V gene, and the others are unexplained. Clone size and the V and J calls come from that table; the DNA yielded D and trimming. Present in this sample are approximately 70,000 clones, 70% to 90% of which were seen just once. The ten top clones hold roughly 3.6% of the sample.

There are 13 amino acids in the CDR3, from cysteine to phenylalanine inclusive. Kept here is only the CDR3 DNA, which spans 39 bases and is read in frame from base 1. Trimming takes 7 bases from V and 9 bases from J, and the germline ends sit 16 bases apart. The sample comprised peripheral blood. The sequence came from a woman aged 50 to 60 with COVID-19, enrolled during active disease. The sequence links TRBV12-3 or TRBV12-4 to TRBJ2-1, and perhaps TRBD2 as D gene, on 5 matching bases. The CDR3 protein sequence reads: CASTPTLAGEQFF. The DNA sequence follows: TGTGCCAGCACCCCTACCCTAGCTGGTGAGCAGTTCTTC.